The clone carrying this TCR beta chain was picked up one time. Its antigen is undetermined. This sample was taken from a study of cytomegalovirus exposure and HLA in healthy donors. Study-level findings and limits: Researchers reported in a later analysis that common viral pathogens appeared linked to several top clusters.

Trimming pared 7 bases from V and 4 bases from J, leaving 13 bases between. The CDR3 loop spans 13 amino acids. The germline V gene encodes CDR1 SQVTM and CDR2 ANQGSEA. Both 60 Vbeta primers and 13 Jbeta primers went into the PCR. The repertoire was sequenced with immunoSEQ multiplex PCR; TCRdb's copy has only in-frame clones and lacks some. The sample has approximately 70,000 clones, around 74% seen once. The J gene is TRBJ1-4, the V gene TRBV29-1; the D gene is possibly TRBD1 (5 bases). This sequence was found in a woman aged 60 to 75 in good health and CMV-seropositive. Input material: PBMCs. CDR3 in DNA: TGCAGCGCGGGGGGGAATGATAATGAAAAACTGTTTTTT. Amino acids: CSAGGNDNEKLFF.